This T cell receptor (beta chain) was profiled in a study of identical twins. One entry per CDR3 protein results from TCRdb running MiXCR on the 5' RACE reads. Of roughly 570,000 distinct CDR3 sequences listed, around a tenth are singletons. This clonotype has a handful of counts. Its target is unknown. Study-wide results and limits: Surplus twin overlap in beta out-of-frame sequences was less pronounced. In cord blood, abundant beta clonotypes had fewer insertions; memory showed no trend. The presence of invariant MAIT and iNKT cells could partly confound analyses of zero-insertion sequences.

CDR1 SEHNR and CDR2 FQNEAQ come from the germline V gene (reference sequence). Trimming removed 5 bases from V and 8 bases from J; junction bases left unmatched: 11. The CDR3 runs to 15 residues. In addition, the sample was reused for a study of yellow fever vaccine responses in identical twins. That study adds: Twin vaccine T cell responses reportedly seemed partly convergent, partly personalized.

This chain uses TRBV7-9 with TRBJ2-1, with 8 nucleotides matching TRBD2. The specimen sequenced was PBMCs. The TCR comes from a woman aged 18 to 35 in good health. CDR3 amino acids: CASSPRGGAYDEQFF. CDR3 bases: TGTGCCAGCAGCCCCCGGGGGGGGGCTTATGATGAGCAGTTCTTC.